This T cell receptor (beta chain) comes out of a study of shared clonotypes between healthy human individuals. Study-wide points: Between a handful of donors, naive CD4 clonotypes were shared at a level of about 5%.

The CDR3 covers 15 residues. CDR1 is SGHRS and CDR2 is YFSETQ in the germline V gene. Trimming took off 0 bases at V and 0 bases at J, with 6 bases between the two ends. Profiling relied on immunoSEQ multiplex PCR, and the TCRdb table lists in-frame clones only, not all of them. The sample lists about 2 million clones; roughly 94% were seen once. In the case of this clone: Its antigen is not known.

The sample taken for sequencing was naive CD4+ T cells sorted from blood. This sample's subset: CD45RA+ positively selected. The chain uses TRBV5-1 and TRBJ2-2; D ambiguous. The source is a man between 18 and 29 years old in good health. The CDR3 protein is CASSLGNANTGELFF. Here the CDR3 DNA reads TGCGCCAGCAGCTTGGGCAACGCGAACACCGGGGAGCTGTTTTTT. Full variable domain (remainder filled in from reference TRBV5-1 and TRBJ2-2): KAGVTQTPRYLIKTRGQQVTLSCSPISGHRSVSWYQQTPGQGLQFLFEYFSETQRNKGNFPGRFSGRQFSNSRSEMNVSTLELGDSALYLCASSLGNANTGELFFGEGSRLTVL.